This entry features one T cell receptor (beta chain) sequence. The data are from a study of OX40 agonist ivuxolimab in advanced cancers. The repertoire was sequenced with immunoSEQ multiplex PCR; TCRdb's copy has only in-frame clones and lacks some. This table holds about 61,000 clones, roughly 90% found once. The germline V gene encodes CDR1 MNHEY and CDR2 SVGAGI. The CDR3 has 14 residues. V lost 3 bases and J lost 8, with 13 bases in between. The chain links TRBV6-5 to TRBJ1-4; D is unresolved. The specimen comprised CD4+ or CD8+ T cells sorted from blood, sampled in a trial of the OX40 agonist ivuxolimab. The clonotype comes from an adult with an advanced solid tumor such as melanoma, head and neck, liver or kidney cancer. CDR3 amino acids: CASSYYLGREKLFF. CDR3 DNA sequence: TGTGCCAGCAGTTATTACCTCGGCCGGGAAAAACTGTTTTTT.